The present TCR beta chain was sequenced within a study of sequential checkpoint blockade in melanoma. At the level of the study: DNA from around 90 pretreatment tumor samples underwent TCRβ immunosequencing.

In this sample, this clone turned up once. Germline V lookup: CDR1 LNHDA, CDR2 SQIVND (reference sequence). The CDR3 length is 15 residues. The V and J ends lost 4 bases and 5 bases, in that order; junction bases with no gene match: 8. The treatment: randomized to nivolumab then ipilimumab (arm A) or the reverse (arm B). Repertoires were generated with immunoSEQ multiplex PCR, while TCRdb's copy carries only in-frame clones and drops some. In the table there are 15,000 to 20,000 clones, roughly 28% of which are singletons. The source material was tumor tissue (inferred from file names), sampled from a patient given nivolumab and ipilimumab in sequence. The chain is built from TRBV19 and TRBJ2-5, with 9 bases that match TRBD1. This TCR was sampled from a human donor with melanoma. The CDR3 nucleotides are TGTGCCAGTAGTAGCGGACAGGGGAGTATCGAGACCCAGTACTTC. It specifies CASSSGQGSIETQYF.